This T cell receptor beta chain was retrieved from a study of blood T cell repertoires in COVID-19 (dated by TCRdb to 2018 to 2021). General notes on the study: Collaborator samples came from the United States, Italy and Spain and covered acute and convalescent phases of COVID-19. The prospective study material was composed of cDNA or gDNA derived from T cells, B-cell-depleted T cells, or PBMCs. The dataset comprised deeply sampled blood TCRbeta repertoires from subjects exposed to, actively infected with, or recovered from COVID-19. A freely available public database, intended as a resource for researchers studying the immune response to SARS-CoV-2, is where the repertoires were released. The samples were drawn from the first 160 participants of the ongoing ImmuneRACE study and from some 1,300 subjects provided by 6 global collaborators. Nearly every sample came with metadata listing a de-identified subject ID, COVID-19 status, age in years and sex. Where HLA class I and class II types were available, the types were taken from metadata supplied by the sample provider, not from assay-based typing.

The CDR3 measures 13 amino acids from cysteine to phenylalanine. Just the 39-base CDR3 DNA is kept, in frame starting at base 1. CDR1 and CDR2 are read off the germline V gene (reference sequence) as SGHNT and YYREEE. The V end loses 4 bases and the J end loses 5 bases, and a stretch of 10 bases separates them. TCRbeta CDR3 regions were amplified from genomic DNA using the immunoSEQ Assay, a bias-controlled multiplex PCR. The authors' pipeline ran thus. The number of nucleated cells in each sample was estimated from the amplification of reference gene primers within the assay. To quantify the absolute abundance of each unique TCRbeta CDR3 rearrangement, sequence reads were collapsed and filtered. For each sample, productive Simpson clonality was calculated by taking the square root of Simpson's diversity index across productive rearrangements. The clones in this table, taken by TCRdb from immuneACCESS, are in-frame only. Not every clone is retained; where verified, under half of the shortfall comes from an unresolved V gene, and the cause of the rest is unknown. Clone size and V and J calls were adopted from that table, with D and trimming inferred from the DNA. The sample contains more than 95,000 clones, approximately 83% of them found a single time. About an eighth of the sample comes from the top ten.

The collaborating institutions used their own protocols to collect whole blood in K2EDTA tubes. For TCRbeta analysis, collaborator samples were shipped as frozen whole blood, as isolated PBMCs, or as DNA extracted from either sample type. Comment on this clone: The target of this receptor is not known. Base qualities are missing; no much larger clone stands one base away.

The full study reports these points: How much clinical and demographic metadata was included differed by source and by participant, and the metadata was provided uncurated.

Input material: peripheral blood. This chain is built from TRBV5-4 and TRBJ1-5, with a weak D call of TRBD1 (6 bases match). The clonotype originates from a man between 60 and 75 years old with acute or convalescent COVID-19. The DNA sequence is TGTGCCAGCAGCCCGGGACATGATCAGCCCCAGCATTTT. It translates to CASSPGHDQPQHF.